This TCR beta chain was documented in a study of cytomegalovirus exposure and HLA in healthy donors. Study-wide findings and caveats: Listed as cytomegalovirus-associated were around 160 TCR beta chains.

The CDR3 extends over 19 amino acids. Germline V gene data show CDR1 as LGHNA and CDR2 as YNFKEQ. Trimming took 3 bases from V and 4 from J; bases not matched to a gene: 15. Worth noting for this clone: Its specificity is not known.

Profiled with immunoSEQ multiplex PCR; TCRdb holds only in-frame clones, not every one. The sample records over 200,000 clones, about 91% being singletons. This TCR was sampled from a woman aged 18-30 years in good health and CMV-seronegative. The chain combines TRBV4-2 with TRBJ2-1; TRBD2 aligns across 10 bases. Material: PBMCs. The CDR3 DNA follows: TGTGCCAGCAGCCACGAGGCTAGCGGGAGTAGATACATGTACAATGAGCAGTTCTTC. Translating it yields CASSHEASGSRYMYNEQFF.